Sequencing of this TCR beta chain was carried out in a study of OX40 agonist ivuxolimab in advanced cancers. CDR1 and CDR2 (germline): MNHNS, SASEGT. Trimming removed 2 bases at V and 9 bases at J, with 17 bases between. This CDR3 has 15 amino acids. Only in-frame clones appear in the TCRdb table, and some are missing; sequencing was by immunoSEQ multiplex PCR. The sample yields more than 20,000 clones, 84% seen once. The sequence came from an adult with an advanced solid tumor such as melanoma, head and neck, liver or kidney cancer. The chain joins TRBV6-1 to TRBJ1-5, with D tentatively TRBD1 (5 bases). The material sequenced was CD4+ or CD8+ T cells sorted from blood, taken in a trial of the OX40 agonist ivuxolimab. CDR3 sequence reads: CASSELRAAEGPQHF. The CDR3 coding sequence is TGTGCCAGCAGTGAACTCAGGGCAGCCGAGGGGCCCCAGCATTTT.